Included here is one T cell receptor (beta chain) sequence, with context. Making the TCR beta cDNA relied on 5'RACE template switching with UMIs. TCRdb reanalyzed the 5' RACE reads and collapses them to one entry per CDR3 protein, without DNA. The sample has roughly 180,000 distinct CDR3 sequences. This specimen comes from a study of T cells expressing NK-cell markers. This clonotype was sampled from a woman between 18 and 75 years old in good health. The sequenced sample was blood T cells: a sorted CD56 or NKG2C T cell subset, CD4+ or CD8+ T cells, or bulk PBMC T cells (not recorded which).

This CDR3 is CAISAWDREGPDTQYF. This sequence joins TRBV10-3 and TRBJ2-3; checking the TCRdb D call of TRBD1 is not possible without DNA. From germline, CDR1 is ENHRY and CDR2 SYGVKD. The CDR3 consists of 16 residues.